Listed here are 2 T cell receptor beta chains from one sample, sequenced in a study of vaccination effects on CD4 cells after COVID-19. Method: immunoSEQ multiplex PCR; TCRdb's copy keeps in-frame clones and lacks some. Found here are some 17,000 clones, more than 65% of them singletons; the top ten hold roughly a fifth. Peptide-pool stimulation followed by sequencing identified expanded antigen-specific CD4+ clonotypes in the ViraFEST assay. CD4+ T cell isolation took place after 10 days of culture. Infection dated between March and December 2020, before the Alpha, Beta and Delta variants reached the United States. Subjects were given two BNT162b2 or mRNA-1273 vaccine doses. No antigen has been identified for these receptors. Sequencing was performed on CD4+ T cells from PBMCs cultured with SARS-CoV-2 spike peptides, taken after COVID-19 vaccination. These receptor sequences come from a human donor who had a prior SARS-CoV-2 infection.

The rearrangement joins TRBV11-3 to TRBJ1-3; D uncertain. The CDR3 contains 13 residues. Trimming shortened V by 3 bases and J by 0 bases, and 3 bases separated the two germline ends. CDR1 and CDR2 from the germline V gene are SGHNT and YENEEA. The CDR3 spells CASSLGSGNTIYF. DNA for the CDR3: TGTGCCAGCAGCTTGGGCTCTGGAAACACCATATATTTT.

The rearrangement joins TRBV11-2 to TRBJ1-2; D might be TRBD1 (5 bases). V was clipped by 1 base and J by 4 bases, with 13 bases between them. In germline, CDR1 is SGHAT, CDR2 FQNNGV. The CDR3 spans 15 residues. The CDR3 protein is CASSLAAGLTYGYTF. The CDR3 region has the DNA TGTGCCAGCAGCTTAGCGGCAGGGCTAACCTATGGCTACACCTTC.